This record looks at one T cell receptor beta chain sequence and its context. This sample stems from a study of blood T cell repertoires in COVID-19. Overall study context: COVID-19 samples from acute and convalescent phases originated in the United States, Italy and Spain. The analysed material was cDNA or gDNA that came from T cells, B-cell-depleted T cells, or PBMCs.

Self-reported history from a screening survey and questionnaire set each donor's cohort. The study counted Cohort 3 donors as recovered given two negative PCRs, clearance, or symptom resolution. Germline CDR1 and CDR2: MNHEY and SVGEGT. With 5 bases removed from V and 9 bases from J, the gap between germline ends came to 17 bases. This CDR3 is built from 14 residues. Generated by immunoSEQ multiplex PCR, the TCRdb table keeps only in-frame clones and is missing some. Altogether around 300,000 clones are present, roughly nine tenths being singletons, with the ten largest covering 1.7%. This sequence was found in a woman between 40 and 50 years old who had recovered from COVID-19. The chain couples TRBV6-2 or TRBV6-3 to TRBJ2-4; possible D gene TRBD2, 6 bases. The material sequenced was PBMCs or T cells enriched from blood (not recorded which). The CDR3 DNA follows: TGTGCCAGCAGTGGGAGCGGGTCCTCGGCCATTCAGTACTTC. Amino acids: CASSGSGSSAIQYF.